This is a list of T cell receptor beta chains from one sample in a study. One entry per CDR3 protein, called by TCRdb with MiXCR from the RT-PCR reads. The table includes about 700,000 distinct CDR3 sequences, 14% detected once. The sequenced sample consisted of memory CD4+ T cells from blood. The receptors here all came from a female donor in good health, serving as a healthy control. Each CDR3 is given with its conserved first and last residue. The D gene is left open where the match is weak. Clone size, where shown, is once, few, many, or a class for clones that have expanded.

V gene: TRBV20-1; clone size: few; J gene: TRBJ2-3; D gene: TRBD2; CDR3 protein: CSARTLAGWGNTQYF; CDR3 DNA: TGCAGTGCTAGAACGCTAGCGGGATGGGGAAATACGCAGTATTTT
V gene: TRBV9; clone size: few; J gene: TRBJ1-1; D gene: -; CDR3 protein: CASGLGAAFF; CDR3 DNA: TGTGCCAGCGGTCTGGGGGCAGCTTTCTTT
V gene: TRBV9; clone size: few; J gene: TRBJ2-3; D gene: TRBD2; CDR3 protein: CASSVSGGFMDTQYF; CDR3 DNA: TGTGCCAGCAGCGTTAGCGGGGGGTTCATGGATACGCAGTATTTT
V gene: TRBV6-2/TRBV6-3; clone size: many; J gene: TRBJ1-5; D gene: TRBD1; CDR3 protein: CATGTRVRTGTPAGEPQHF; CDR3 DNA: TGTGCCACCGGTACCAGGGTCAGGACAGGTACTCCAGCGGGGGAGCCCCAGCATTTT
V gene: TRBV7-9; clone size: many; J gene: TRBJ2-1; D gene: TRBD1; CDR3 protein: CASSTRQGAINEQFF; CDR3 DNA: TGTGCCAGCAGCACAAGACAGGGGGCGATTAATGAGCAGTTCTTC
V gene: TRBV20-1; clone size: many; J gene: TRBJ2-1; D gene: TRBD2; CDR3 protein: CSAAPIGLAGDNEQFF; CDR3 DNA: TGCAGTGCTGCCCCAATAGGACTAGCGGGAGACAATGAGCAGTTCTTC
V gene: TRBV5-1; clone size: few; J gene: TRBJ2-7; D gene: -; CDR3 protein: CASRTTGGTYEQYF; CDR3 DNA: TGCGCCAGCAGGACGACGGGCGGTACCTACGAGCAGTACTTC
V gene: TRBV20-1; clone size: -; J gene: TRBJ2-7; D gene: -; CDR3 protein: CSATDKLYEQYF; CDR3 DNA: TGCAGTGCAACGGACAAACTCTACGAGCAGTACTTC
V gene: TRBV6-5; clone size: many; J gene: TRBJ1-1; D gene: TRBD1; CDR3 protein: CASSFRTGGNTEAFF; CDR3 DNA: TGTGCCAGCAGTTTCAGGACAGGGGGGAACACTGAAGCTTTCTTT
V gene: TRBV7-3; clone size: many; J gene: TRBJ2-7; D gene: TRBD2; CDR3 protein: CASSFDRTSDTYEQYF; CDR3 DNA: TGTGCCAGCAGCTTTGATCGGACTAGCGACACCTACGAGCAGTACTTC
V gene: TRBV29-1; clone size: many; J gene: TRBJ1-2; D gene: -; CDR3 protein: CSVEGVNYGYTF; CDR3 DNA: TGCAGCGTTGAAGGGGTTAACTATGGCTACACCTTC
V gene: TRBV18; clone size: -; J gene: TRBJ2-3; D gene: TRBD1; CDR3 protein: CASSPRTGFADTQYF; CDR3 DNA: TGTGCCAGCTCACCACGGACAGGGTTCGCAGATACGCAGTATTTT
V gene: TRBV29-1; clone size: -; J gene: TRBJ1-2; D gene: -; CDR3 protein: CSVRQTNYGYTF; CDR3 DNA: TGCAGCGTTAGACAGACTAACTATGGCTACACCTTC
V gene: TRBV9; clone size: -; J gene: TRBJ2-1; D gene: TRBD2; CDR3 protein: CASSGRGTSGAEQFF; CDR3 DNA: TGTGCCAGCTCCGGGAGAGGGACTAGCGGGGCTGAGCAGTTCTTC
V gene: TRBV11-2; clone size: -; J gene: TRBJ2-1; D gene: TRBD2; CDR3 protein: CASSLDLAGGVNEQFF; CDR3 DNA: TGTGCCAGCAGCTTAGACCTAGCGGGCGGGGTCAATGAGCAGTTCTTC
V gene: TRBV28; clone size: few; J gene: TRBJ2-7; D gene: -; CDR3 protein: CASTHTSYEQYF; CDR3 DNA: TGTGCCAGCACACACACGAGCTACGAGCAGTACTTC
V gene: TRBV7-8; clone size: few; J gene: TRBJ2-3; D gene: -; CDR3 protein: CASSPLGGRSDTQYF; CDR3 DNA: TGTGCCAGCAGCCCTTTAGGGGGGAGGTCAGATACGCAGTATTTT
V gene: TRBV5-1; clone size: -; J gene: TRBJ1-1; D gene: -; CDR3 protein: CASSLELQETEAFF; CDR3 DNA: TGCGCCAGCAGCTTGGAACTACAGGAGACTGAAGCTTTCTTT
V gene: TRBV11-2; clone size: -; J gene: TRBJ2-1; D gene: TRBD2; CDR3 protein: CASMRLAGGIEQFF; CDR3 DNA: TGTGCCAGCATGAGGCTAGCGGGGGGAATTGAGCAGTTCTTC
V gene: TRBV10-3; clone size: -; J gene: TRBJ2-1; D gene: -; CDR3 protein: CAIRKGPNNEQFF; CDR3 DNA: TGTGCCATCAGGAAGGGCCCGAACAATGAGCAGTTCTTC
V gene: TRBV4-1; clone size: -; J gene: TRBJ1-2; D gene: TRBD1; CDR3 protein: CASSQPKGQAKNYGYTF; CDR3 DNA: TGCGCCAGCAGCCAACCGAAAGGACAGGCGAAAAACTATGGCTACACCTTC
V gene: TRBV11-2; clone size: -; J gene: TRBJ2-1; D gene: TRBD2; CDR3 protein: CASSPRLAIRDEQFF; CDR3 DNA: TGTGCCAGCAGCCCTCGACTAGCGATTAGAGATGAGCAGTTCTTC
V gene: TRBV18; clone size: few; J gene: TRBJ1-3; D gene: -; CDR3 protein: CASSQSLTAGNTIYF; CDR3 DNA: TGTGCCAGCTCACAGAGCTTGACAGCAGGAAACACCATATATTTT
V gene: TRBV29-1; clone size: -; J gene: TRBJ2-2; D gene: -; CDR3 protein: CSAGGPFNTGELFF; CDR3 DNA: TGCAGCGCCGGAGGCCCCTTTAACACCGGGGAGCTGTTTTTT
V gene: TRBV5-1; clone size: few; J gene: TRBJ2-3; D gene: TRBD1; CDR3 protein: CASSLGAGGLLNTQYF; CDR3 DNA: TGCGCCAGCAGCTTGGGAGCAGGGGGTCTACTAAATACGCAGTATTTT